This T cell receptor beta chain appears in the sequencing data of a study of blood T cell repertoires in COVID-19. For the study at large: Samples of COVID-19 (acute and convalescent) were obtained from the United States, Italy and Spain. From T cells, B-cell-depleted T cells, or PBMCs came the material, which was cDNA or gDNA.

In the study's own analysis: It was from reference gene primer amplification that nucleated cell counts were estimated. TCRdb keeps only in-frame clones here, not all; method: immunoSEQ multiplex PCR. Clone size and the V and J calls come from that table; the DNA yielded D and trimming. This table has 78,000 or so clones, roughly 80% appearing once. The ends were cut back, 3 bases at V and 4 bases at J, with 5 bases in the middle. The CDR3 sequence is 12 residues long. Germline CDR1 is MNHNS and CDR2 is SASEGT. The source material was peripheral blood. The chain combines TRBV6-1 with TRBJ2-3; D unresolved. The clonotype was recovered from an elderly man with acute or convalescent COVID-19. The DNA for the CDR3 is TGTGCCAGCAGTGAGAGTGCAGATACGCAGTATTTT. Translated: CASSESADTQYF.